This T cell receptor (beta chain) was captured by sequencing in a study of T cells in Graves' hyperthyroidism and ophthalmopathy (dated by TCRdb to between 2018 and 2020). A note on the overall study: Peripheral blood samples were taken at initial diagnosis, before any treatment was given. A discovery cohort of about a hundred patients, roughly 40 with Graves' ophthalmopathy and 55 to 60 with stable Graves' hyperthyroidism, was used to find distinguishing TCR V-J signatures. Prospective prediction of ophthalmopathy was tested in an independent validation cohort of some 19 hyperthyroidism patients and 15 to 17 patients who later progressed to ophthalmopathy. The 100 discovery patients were randomly split 7:3 into training and test sets. Thyroid tissue and blood T-cell repertoires from over 5 Graves' hyperthyroidism patients were also compared in the study. Following sampling, methimazole starting at 30 mg daily was given to hyperthyroidism patients, and high-dose intravenous methylprednisolone was given to ophthalmopathy patients. According to the paper, TCR Vbeta CDR3 sequencing was carried out on 135 peripheral blood samples, which came from 40 to 45 ophthalmopathy, around 74 hyperthyroidism and 17 progressor patients.

The CDR3 covers 12 residues, taking in both the cysteine and the phenylalanine. The retained sequence is limited to the CDR3, 36 bases, with the frame set at the first base. The CDR1 and CDR2 encoded by the germline V gene are SNHLY and FYNNEI. The TCR beta CDR3 regions were amplified from the RNA transcripts. The TCR CDR3 was subjected to a first round of RT-PCR using the HTBI primer set and the Qiagen OneStep RT-PCR kit. A second multiplex PCR round built the libraries, followed by size selection and purification. Sequencing of the libraries was done on an Illumina HiSeq2000 using paired-end 100 bp reads. From the authors' description of their analysis: SOAPnuke was used to process the raw data, throwing out any read that contained adapters or uncalled bases, had a mean Phred below 15, or lacked an exact constant-primer or identifier match. High-quality paired reads were merged with COPE v1.2.5, and unique nucleotide sequences were defined as clonotypes. MiTCR v1.1 was used to align clonotypes to the IMGT TRBV, TRBD and TRBJ reference segments. The analysis included only V-J combinations with a frequency above 0.0001, which together covered more than 99% of the repertoires. The TCS score was defined as the ratio of F50 (clonal expansion) to E x V (chaos), calculated using BLOSUM62-based TCRdist between CDR3 peptides within each V-J. Welch's t-statistics and random forest reduced 514 V-J features to roughly 13, which were used in a naive Bayes classifier (R e1071). TCRdb passed the public sequencing reads through fastp at Q25 and MiXCR, retaining productive beta sequences. Duplicate CDR3 protein sequences are folded into a single record with the most common DNA and genes. The V and J calls reflect TCRdb's pipeline rather than the authors' work. Present in this sample are some 570,000 distinct CDR3 sequences, 14% of which were seen just once. The ten most abundant clones make up about 6.6% of the sample.

Moderately to severely active disease, a Clinical Activity Score of at least 3, a NOSPECS grade of at least 4, and a duration under 3 months were present in ophthalmopathy patients. The study excluded patients with uncontrolled infections, other autoimmune diseases, pregnancy or lactation. Clinical symptoms, serum thyroxine and TRAb, thyroid ultrasound, and orbital computed tomography formed the basis for the diagnoses. PBMCs were isolated from 8 to 10 ml of fresh peripheral blood by Ficoll-Paque density gradient centrifugation. Total RNA was extracted with Trizol reagent, and quality was checked on an Agilent 2100 Bioanalyzer. Worth noting for this clonotype: It has no known antigen specificity. At one boundary the junction diverges from the germline segment, which might be a read error.

What the authors observed across the whole study: No statistical method was used to fix the sample size in advance, and group allocation was not hidden from the investigators. During validation, the model predicted progression to ophthalmopathy a median of around 7 months ahead of onset, with around 65% sensitivity and around 72% specificity. Most expanded thyroid clonotypes (frequency above 0.001) were also detected in blood, a finding suggesting that blood repertoires may reflect thyroid immune responses. A model built on a 13 V-J signature distinguished ophthalmopathy from stable hyperthyroidism, reaching 85% to 90% sensitivity and around 81% specificity in cross-validation and 80%/75% in testing.

The sample consisted of blood. The chain uses TRBV2 and TRBJ2-5; no D segment can be confidently identified. The TCR originated in a young woman with Graves' ophthalmopathy. The base sequence is TGTGCCAGCCACGGACCGCAAGAGGCCCAGTACTTC. Its translation reads: CASHGPQEAQYF.